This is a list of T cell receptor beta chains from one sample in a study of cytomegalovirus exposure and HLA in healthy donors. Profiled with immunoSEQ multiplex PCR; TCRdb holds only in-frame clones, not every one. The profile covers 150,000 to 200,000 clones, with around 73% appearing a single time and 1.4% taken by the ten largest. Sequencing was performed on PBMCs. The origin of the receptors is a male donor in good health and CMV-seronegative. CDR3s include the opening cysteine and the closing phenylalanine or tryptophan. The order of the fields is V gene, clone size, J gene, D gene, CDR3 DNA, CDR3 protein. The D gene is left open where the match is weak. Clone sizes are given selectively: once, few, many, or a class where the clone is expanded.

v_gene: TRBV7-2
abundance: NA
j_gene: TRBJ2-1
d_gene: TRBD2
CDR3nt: TGTGCCAGCAGCACTGGACTAGCGGGAACATTGCAGTTCTTC
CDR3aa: CASSTGLAGTLQFF

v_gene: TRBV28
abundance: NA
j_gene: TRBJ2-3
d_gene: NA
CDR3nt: TGTGCCAGCAGCCGGACAGATACGCAGTATTTT
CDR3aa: CASSRTDTQYF

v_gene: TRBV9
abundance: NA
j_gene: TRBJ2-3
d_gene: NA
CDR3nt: TGTGCCAGCAGCGTAGCTAGGCTGGGTACAGATACGCAGTATTTT
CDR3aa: CASSVARLGTDTQYF

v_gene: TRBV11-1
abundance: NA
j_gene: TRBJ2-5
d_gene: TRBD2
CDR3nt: TGTGCCAGCAGCCAGGGCGGGGGTAGAGAGACCCAGTACTTC
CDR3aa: CASSQGGGRETQYF

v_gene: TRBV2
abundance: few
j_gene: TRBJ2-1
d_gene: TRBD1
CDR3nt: TGTGCCAGCAGTGGGGCCGGGACAGGGGGCTACAATGAGCAGTTCTTC
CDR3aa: CASSGAGTGGYNEQFF

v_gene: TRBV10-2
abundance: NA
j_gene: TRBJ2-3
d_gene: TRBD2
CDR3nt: TGCGCCAGCAGCCAGCGGGAGGCAGATACGCAGTATTTT
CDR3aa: CASSQREADTQYF

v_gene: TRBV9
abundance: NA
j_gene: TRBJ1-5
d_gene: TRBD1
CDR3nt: TGTGCCAGCAGCGAAGGGACAGGGCATCAGCCCCAGCATTTT
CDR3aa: CASSEGTGHQPQHF

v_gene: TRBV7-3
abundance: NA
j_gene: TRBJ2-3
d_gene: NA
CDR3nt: TGTGCCAGCAGCCGGAGGGGTACAGATACGCAGTATTTT
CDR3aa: CASSRRGTDTQYF

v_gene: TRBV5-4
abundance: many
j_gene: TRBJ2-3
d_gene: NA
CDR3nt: TGTGCCAGCAGCTTGGGTTTCTACTCGGATACGCAGTATTTT
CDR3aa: CASSLGFYSDTQYF

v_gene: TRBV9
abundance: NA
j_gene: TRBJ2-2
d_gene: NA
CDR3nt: TGTGCCAGCAGCCCGGACACCGGGGAGCTGTTTTTT
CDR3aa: CASSPDTGELFF

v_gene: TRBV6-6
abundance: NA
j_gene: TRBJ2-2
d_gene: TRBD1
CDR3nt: TGTGCCAGCAGTTACTCGAGGGGGCAGGTCACCGGGGAGCTGTTTTTT
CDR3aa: CASSYSRGQVTGELFF

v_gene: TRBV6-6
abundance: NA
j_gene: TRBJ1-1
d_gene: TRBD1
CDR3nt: TGTGCCAGCACTTTAACCGGGACAGTAAACACTGAAGCTTTCTTT
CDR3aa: CASTLTGTVNTEAFF

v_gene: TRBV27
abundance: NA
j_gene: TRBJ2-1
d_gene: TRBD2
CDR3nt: TGTGCCACCCGACTAGCGGGAAACAATGAGCAGTTCTTC
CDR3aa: CATRLAGNNEQFF

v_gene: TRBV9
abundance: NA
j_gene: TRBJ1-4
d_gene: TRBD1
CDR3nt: TGTGCCAGCAGCAAAACCGGGACAGGGAATGAAAAACTGTTTTTT
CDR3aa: CASSKTGTGNEKLFF

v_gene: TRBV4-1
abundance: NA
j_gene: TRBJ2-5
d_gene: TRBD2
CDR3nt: TGCGCCAGCAGCCAAGTTCGCGCGGGAGGGATAGAGACCCAGTACTTC
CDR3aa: CASSQVRAGGIETQYF

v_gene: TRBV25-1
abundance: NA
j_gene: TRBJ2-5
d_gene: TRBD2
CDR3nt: TGTGCCAGCAGTGAAAACCCGGGACTAGCGGTACAAGAGACCCAGTACTTC
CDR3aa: CASSENPGLAVQETQYF

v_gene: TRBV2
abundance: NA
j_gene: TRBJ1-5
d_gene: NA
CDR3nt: TGTGCCAGCAGCTGGGGGGGGCGTAGCAATCAGCCCCAGCATTTT
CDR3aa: CASSWGGRSNQPQHF

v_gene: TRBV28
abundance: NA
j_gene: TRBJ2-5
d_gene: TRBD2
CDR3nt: TGTGCCACCGCGGGAGGAATTCAAGAGACCCAGTACTTC
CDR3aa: CATAGGIQETQYF

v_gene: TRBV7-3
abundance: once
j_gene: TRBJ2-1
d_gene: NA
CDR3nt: TGTGCCAGCAGCTTAATCGCAGGGACACATGAGCAGTTCTTC
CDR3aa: CASSLIAGTHEQFF

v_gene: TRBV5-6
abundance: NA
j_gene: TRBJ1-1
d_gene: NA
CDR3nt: TGTGCCAGCAGCTTTAGGGGCGCAGACACTGAAGCTTTCTTT
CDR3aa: CASSFRGADTEAFF

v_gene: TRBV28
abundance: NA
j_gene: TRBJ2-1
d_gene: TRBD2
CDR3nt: TGTGCCAGCAATTCGGGGAGGGCCTACAATGAGCAGTTCTTC
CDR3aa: CASNSGRAYNEQFF

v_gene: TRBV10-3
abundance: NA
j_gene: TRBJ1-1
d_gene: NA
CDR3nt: TGTGCCATCAATAAGGACAGGAACACTGAAGCTTTCTTT
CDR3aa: CAINKDRNTEAFF

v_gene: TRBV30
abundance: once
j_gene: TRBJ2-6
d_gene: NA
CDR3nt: TGTGCCTGGAGTGGAACAGCTTCGCCCTCTGGGGCCAACGTCCTGACTTTC
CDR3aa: CAWSGTASPSGANVLTF

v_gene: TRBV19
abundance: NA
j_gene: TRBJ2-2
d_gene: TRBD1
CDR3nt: TGTGCCAGTAGTACCACTACTGTAAGGGGGCGGGTTGACAACACCGGGGAGCTGTTTTTT
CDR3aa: CASSTTTVRGRVDNTGELFF

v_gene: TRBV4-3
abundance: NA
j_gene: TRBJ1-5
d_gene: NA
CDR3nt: TGCGCCAGCAGCCAAGGGGCCCCGGGGGGTGGCAATCAGCCCCAGCATTTT
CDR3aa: CASSQGAPGGGNQPQHF

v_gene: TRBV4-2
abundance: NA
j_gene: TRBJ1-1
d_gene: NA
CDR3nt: TGTGCCAGCAGCCAAGTCCGGGGAGGGGGGCGTGGGACTGAAGCTTTCTTT
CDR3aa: CASSQVRGGGRGTEAFF

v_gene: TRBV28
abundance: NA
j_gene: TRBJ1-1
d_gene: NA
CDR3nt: TGTGCCAGCAGTGTGCAGGGCTCTATGAACACTGAAGCTTTCTTT
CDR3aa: CASSVQGSMNTEAFF

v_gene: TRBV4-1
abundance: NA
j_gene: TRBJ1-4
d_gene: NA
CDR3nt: TGCGCCAGCAGCCAAGACTCAGGGGTGGATGAAAAACTGTTTTTT
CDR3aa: CASSQDSGVDEKLFF

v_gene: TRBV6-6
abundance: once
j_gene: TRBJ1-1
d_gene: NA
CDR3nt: TGTGCCAGCAGCCTCGGGGGGCCGAACACTGAAGCTTTCTTT
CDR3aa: CASSLGGPNTEAFF

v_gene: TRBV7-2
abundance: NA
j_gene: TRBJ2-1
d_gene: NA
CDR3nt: TGTGCCAGCAGCTCAAACAGGTTAACGAACTCCTACAATGAGCAGTTCTTC
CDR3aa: CASSSNRLTNSYNEQFF

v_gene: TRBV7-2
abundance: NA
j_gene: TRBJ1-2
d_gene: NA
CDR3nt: TGTGCCAGCAGCTTATCGGGTGCGGGTAGCTATGGCTACACCTTC
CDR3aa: CASSLSGAGSYGYTF

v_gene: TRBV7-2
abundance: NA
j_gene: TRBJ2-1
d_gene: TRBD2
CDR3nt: TGTGCCAGCAGCTTAGGGTGGGTAGCGGGGGATGAGCAGTTCTTC
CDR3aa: CASSLGWVAGDEQFF

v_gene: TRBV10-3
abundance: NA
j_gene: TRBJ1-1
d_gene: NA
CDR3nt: TGTGCCGCCCAGGGTATCGGGACTGAAGCTTTCTTT
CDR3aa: CAAQGIGTEAFF

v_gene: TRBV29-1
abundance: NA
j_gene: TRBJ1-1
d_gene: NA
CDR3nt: TGCAGCGTTGGGGACACAGGCTACACTGAAGCTTTCTTT
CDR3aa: CSVGDTGYTEAFF

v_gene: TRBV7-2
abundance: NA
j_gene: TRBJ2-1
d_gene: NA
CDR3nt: TGTGCCAGCAGCTTAGGTAGCGGTGGGAATGAGCAGTTCTTC
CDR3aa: CASSLGSGGNEQFF

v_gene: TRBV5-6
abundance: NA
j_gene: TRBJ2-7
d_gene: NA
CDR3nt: TGTGCCAGCAGCTTAATCGGCCGGGAGACCTACGAGCAGTACTTC
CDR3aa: CASSLIGRETYEQYF

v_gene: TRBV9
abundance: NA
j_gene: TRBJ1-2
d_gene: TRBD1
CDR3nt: TGTGCCAGCAGCAATGATTACTTACCGGGACAGGGGGGTTCGAACTATGGCTACACCTTC
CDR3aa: CASSNDYLPGQGGSNYGYTF

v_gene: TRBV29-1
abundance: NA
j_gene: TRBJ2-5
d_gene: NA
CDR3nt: TGCAGCGTTGTAAAGGGGTCTGTTGAGACCCAGTACTTC
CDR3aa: CSVVKGSVETQYF

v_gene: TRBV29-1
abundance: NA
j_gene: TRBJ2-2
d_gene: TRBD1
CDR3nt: TGCAGCGCGCAGGGGGCGGTCACCGGGGAGCTGTTTTTT
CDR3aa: CSAQGAVTGELFF

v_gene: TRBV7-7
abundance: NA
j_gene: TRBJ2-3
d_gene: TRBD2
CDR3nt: TGTGCCAGCAGCTTAGGCGGGAGCGCAGATACGCAGTATTTT
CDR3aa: CASSLGGSADTQYF

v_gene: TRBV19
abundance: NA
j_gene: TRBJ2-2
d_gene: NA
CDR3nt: TGTGCCAGTAGTATAAGGGGGAACACCGGGGAGCTGTTTTTT
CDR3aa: CASSIRGNTGELFF